Below are 30 T cell receptor beta chains sequenced from a single sample in a study of T-cell reconstitution after alpha-beta-depleted transplantation in children. TCRbeta library construction was performed incorporating unique molecular identifiers. TCRdb re-derived calls from the PCR reads in MiXCR, one entry per CDR3 protein. The data contain about 500,000 distinct CDR3 sequences, about 30% of them singletons. The sequenced sample was PBMCs from the stem cell graft donor, obtained from the stem cell graft. The receptor source for this set is a human donor who donated a stem cell graft to a child with aplastic anemia.

In this sample, this clonotype turned up a few times. V gene TRBV6-5 combines with J gene TRBJ1-2; D may be TRBD1 (6 bases). Between the trimmed V and J ends, which lost 2 bases and 7 bases, there was a span of 14 bases. The CDR3 has 14 amino acids. Germline V gene lookup returns CDR1 MNHEY and CDR2 SVGAGI. The CDR3 sequence is CASSYNSGALGYTF. In DNA form, the CDR3 reads TGTGCCAGCAGTTACAACTCAGGGGCCCTTGGCTACACCTTC.

This clonotype was detected only once. The J gene is TRBJ2-6, the V gene TRBV11-2, with 9 positions matching TRBD1. This CDR3 contains 16 residues. The germline V gene has CDR1 SGHAT and CDR2 FQNNGV. The V segment lost 4 bases and the J segment 2 bases; nucleotides outside the gene matches: 3. CDR3 protein: CASSSDRGTGANVLTF. The CDR3 coding sequence is TGTGCCAGCAGCTCGGACAGGGGAACTGGGGCCAACGTCCTGACTTTC.

The chain links TRBV27 to TRBJ2-5; D may be TRBD2 (5 bases). The CDR3 runs to 16 residues. V was trimmed by 0 bases and J by 1 base, leaving 12 bases between them. From germline, CDR1 is MNHEY and CDR2 SMNVEV (reference sequence). CDR3 residues: CASSLSRRAPQETQYF. The CDR3 coding sequence is TGTGCCAGCAGTTTATCAAGGCGGGCCCCCCAAGAGACCCAGTACTTC.

This clonotype was counted many times. Sequence at one end of the junction differs from germline and may be a read error. The chain recombines TRBV12-3 or TRBV12-4 with TRBJ2-1; perhaps TRBD1 as D (6 bases). The CDR3 extends over 12 amino acids. The CDR3 nucleotides read TGCGCCAGCAGCCAAGGGGGCAATGAGCAGTTCTTC. This translates into CASSQGGNEQFF.

The V call is TRBV30, the J call TRBJ1-6; D may be TRBD1 (6 bases). This CDR3 has 14 amino acids. In germline, CDR1 is GTSNPN, CDR2 SVGIG (reference sequence). With 2 bases removed from V and 2 bases from J, the gap between germline ends came to 7 bases. Here the CDR3 reads CAWSTGPYNSPLHF. The CDR3 region has the DNA TGTGCCTGGAGTACAGGGCCCTATAATTCACCCCTCCACTTT.

This chain connects TRBV7-9 to TRBJ1-3, with no clear D. Germline loops: CDR1 SEHNR, CDR2 FQNEAQ (reference sequence). The CDR3 consists of 14 residues. Trimming left V 2 bases short and J 1 base short, with 6 bases between. The CDR3 loop reads CASSLSESGNTIYF. The CDR3 nucleotides are TGTGCCAGCAGCTTATCTGAATCTGGAAACACCATATATTTT.

CDR3 sequence: CASSLAAGVETQYF. The CDR3 nucleotides read TGCGCCAGCAGCTTGGCGGCAGGGGTGGAGACCCAGTACTTC. The chain combines TRBV5-1 with TRBJ2-5; D perhaps matches TRBD1 (6 bases). CDR3 length: 14 amino acids. Germline V CDR1 and CDR2: SGHRS, YFSETQ. V lost 0 bases and J lost 5, with 11 bases in between.

The chain is built from TRBV29-1 and TRBJ1-1; D not certain. The CDR3 contains 14 residues. The V end lost 6 bases, the J end lost 4 bases, and 18 bases lay between the germline ends. Per the germline V gene, CDR1 is SQVTM and CDR2 is ANQGSEA. The chain's CDR3 is CSVRRQNSRTEAFF. In nucleotides, the CDR3 is TGCAGCGTAAGAAGGCAGAACAGTCGCACTGAAGCTTTCTTT.

This clonotype came up a few times. The chain couples TRBV20-1 to TRBJ2-7; a weak D match, TRBD2 (5 bases). The V gene lost 6 bases and the J gene lost 6 bases, with 18 bases spanning the gap. The germline gives CDR1 DFQATT, CDR2 SNEGSKA (reference sequence). This CDR3 has 13 amino acids. CDR3 DNA sequence: TGCAGTGCCTGGGTCGGGGAGCTCTCCGAGCAGTACTTC. Translating it yields CSAWVGELSEQYF.

This clonotype came up many times. This chain joins TRBV29-1 and TRBJ2-1; D remains unclear. The CDR3 loop spans 13 amino acids. V was trimmed by 2 bases and J by 7 bases, leaving 12 bases between them. CDR1 SQVTM and CDR2 ANQGSEA come from the germline V gene. CDR3 region: CSVEITRSNEQFF. CDR3 bases: TGCAGCGTTGAAATAACGCGTTCAAATGAGCAGTTCTTC.

This clonotype was picked up a small number of times. This chain links TRBV4-3 with TRBJ1-1; D remains unclear. Germline V gene lookup returns CDR1 LGHNA and CDR2 YSLEER. The ends were cut back, 0 bases at V and 11 bases at J, with 13 bases in the middle. This CDR3 is 13 amino acids long. In DNA form, the CDR3 reads TGCGCCAGCAGCCAAGATGGGCTTTATAGCGCTTTCTTT. It codes for CASSQDGLYSAFF.

This clonotype was counted between two and nine times. V usage is TRBV4-3 and J usage is TRBJ1-1; D unclear. The V end lost 0 bases, the J end lost 1 base, and 12 bases lay between the germline ends. CDR3 length: 16 amino acids. The germline V gene has CDR1 LGHNA and CDR2 YSLEER. CDR3 sequence reads: CASSQDRMRPNTEAFF. Written as DNA, the CDR3 is TGCGCCAGCAGCCAAGATAGAATGCGCCCGAACACTGAAGCTTTCTTT.

A single count supports this clonotype. The chain recombines TRBV5-1 with TRBJ1-2, with TRBD1 matching 7 bases. V shed 7 bases, J shed 7 bases, and the junction held 13 bases outside the gene matches. Germline CDR1 and CDR2: SGHRS and YFSETQ. This CDR3 contains 14 residues. CDR3 in DNA: TGCGCCAGCCGCCTCACAGGGGAGGAGGCTGGCTACACCTTC. This gives the protein CASRLTGEEAGYTF.

The chain combines TRBV6-1 with TRBJ1-4, with 7 bases aligning to TRBD1. V dropped 6 bases and J dropped 8; count of bases not matched to a gene: 15. The CDR3 consists of 16 residues. Germline CDR1 is MNHNS and CDR2 is SASEGT. Here the CDR3 reads CASRPPQTGAKEKLFF. The CDR3 bases are TGTGCCAGCAGACCCCCCCAAACAGGGGCAAAGGAAAAACTGTTTTTT.

The chain couples TRBV12-3 or TRBV12-4 to TRBJ2-5; tentative D call: TRBD2 (5 bases). The CDR3 spans 13 residues. Trimming pared 2 bases from V and 7 bases from J, leaving 11 bases between. The DNA of the CDR3 is TGTGCCAGCAGTTTAAATGGCGGAGGGACCCAGTACTTC. Its protein is CASSLNGGGTQYF.

The J gene is TRBJ2-1, the V gene TRBV7-2, with D tentatively TRBD2 (6 bases). Trimming took 5 bases from V and 9 from J, leaving 14 bases between them. The length of the CDR3 is 13 residues. Germline V gene data show CDR1 as SGHTA and CDR2 as FQGNSA. DNA for the CDR3: TGTGCCAGCAGCCCCGGGGGAGGAACTGAGCAGTTCTTC. It yields the protein CASSPGGGTEQFF.

This clonotype was recorded a few times. This chain links TRBV10-3 with TRBJ1-6; D is possibly TRBD1 (5 bases). Germline V gene sequence: CDR1 ENHRY, CDR2 SYGVKD. The CDR3 spans 14 residues. V lost 6 bases and J lost 5, with 11 bases in between. CDR3 loop: CAISSGTDNSPLHF. The CDR3 coding sequence is TGTGCCATCAGCTCAGGGACGGATAATTCACCCCTCCACTTT.

The chain carries TRBV3-1 and TRBJ2-1; TRBD1 might be the D (6 bases). This CDR3 spans 12 amino acids. The germline CDR1 and CDR2 sequences are LGHDT and YNNKEL (reference sequence). With 1 base removed from V and 13 bases from J, the gap between germline ends came to 11 bases. The CDR3 is CASSQGWGPQFF. In nucleotides, the CDR3 is TGTGCCAGCAGCCAAGGATGGGGGCCTCAGTTCTTC.

The chain combines TRBV12-3 or TRBV12-4 with TRBJ2-7, with 7 bases fitting TRBD2. CDR3 length: 15 residues. V shed 6 bases, J shed 2 bases, and the junction held 10 bases outside the gene matches. The CDR3 loop reads CASRLGSGATYEQYF. CDR3 nucleotides: TGTGCCAGCAGGCTAGGCAGCGGGGCAACCTACGAGCAGTACTTC.

The chain joins TRBV6-2 or TRBV6-3 to TRBJ1-5; a weak D match, TRBD1 (5 bases). Germline assignment: CDR1 MNHEY and CDR2 SVGEGT. This CDR3 spans 13 amino acids. The V end was cut by 6 bases, the J end by 9 bases, with 15 bases between. CDR3 coding DNA: TGTGCCAGCAGCCTGGGACGGTTTCGGCCCCAGCATTTT. It yields the protein CASSLGRFRPQHF.

This clonotype was seen more than once but under ten times. V gene TRBV20-1 combines with J gene TRBJ1-5; maybe TRBD1 (6 bases). Germline CDR1 and CDR2: DFQATT and SNEGSKA (reference sequence). The V and J ends lost 3 bases and 0 bases respectively, with 12 bases between them. CDR3 length: 15 amino acids. CDR3 DNA: TGCAGTGCTAGTGGGGGCCTTAATAGCAATCAGCCCCAGCATTTT. It codes for CSASGGLNSNQPQHF.

This clonotype was observed many times. The chain has TRBV20-1 and TRBJ2-5; perhaps TRBD1 as D (5 bases). The CDR3 loop spans 13 amino acids. V lost 2 bases and J lost 4, with 11 bases in between. The germline V gene encodes CDR1 DFQATT and CDR2 SNEGSKA (reference sequence). The CDR3 loop is CSARLNRGETQYF. DNA for the CDR3: TGCAGTGCTAGACTCAATAGGGGAGAGACCCAGTACTTC.

This clonotype was seen a few times. This chain uses TRBV12-3 or TRBV12-4 with TRBJ2-7, with 7 bases fitting TRBD1. The CDR3 covers 14 residues. Trimming cost V 4 bases and J 2 bases; bases outside gene matches: 5. The chain's CDR3 is CASSSRDRTYEQYF. The CDR3 DNA follows: TGTGCCAGCAGTTCCCGGGACAGAACCTACGAGCAGTACTTC.

There are a few counts of this clonotype. The chain couples TRBV6-1 to TRBJ2-7; D unresolved. Trimming took 2 bases from V and 1 from J, leaving 6 bases between them. Per germline, CDR1 MNHNS and CDR2 SASEGT. The CDR3 length is 13 residues. CDR3 protein: CASSELDSYEQYV. As DNA, the CDR3 is TGTGCCAGCAGTGAATTGGATTCCTACGAGCAGTACGTC.

This clonotype was observed a few times. This chain uses TRBV20-1 with TRBJ2-7; no clear D gene. The CDR3 is 11 residues long. V was shortened by 3 bases and J by 3 bases, with 6 bases between the two germline ends. Per the germline V gene, CDR1 is DFQATT and CDR2 is SNEGSKA (reference sequence). This chain's CDR3 is CSARVDYEQYF. The DNA of the CDR3 is TGCAGTGCTAGGGTGGACTACGAGCAGTACTTC.

This clonotype was seen more than once but under ten times. This sequence joins TRBV5-6 and TRBJ1-5; D is undetermined. Germline assignment: CDR1 SGHDT and CDR2 YYEEEE. Trimming pared 2 bases from V and 2 bases from J, leaving 11 bases between. This CDR3 is built from 15 residues. CDR3 protein: CASSFRFAGNQPQHF. CDR3 coding DNA: TGTGCCAGCAGCTTTAGGTTTGCGGGCAATCAGCCCCAGCATTTT.

The V gene is TRBV6-6, the J gene TRBJ1-2; D is undetermined. Looked up from germline, CDR1 is MNHNY and CDR2 is SVGAGI (reference sequence). This CDR3 is built from 12 residues. Trimming took 0 bases from V and 3 from J, leaving 2 bases between them. The CDR3 here is CASSYSDYGYTF. The CDR3 nucleotides are TGTGCCAGCAGTTACTCAGACTATGGCTACACCTTC.

The genes are TRBV18 and TRBJ1-1, with 8 bases aligning to TRBD1. CDR3 length equals 13 residues. V dropped 5 bases and J dropped 5; count of bases not matched to a gene: 4. Germline CDR1 reads KGHSH; CDR2 reads LQKENI. The CDR3 sequence: CASSSTGETEAFF. The CDR3 DNA reads TGTGCCAGCTCATCGACAGGGGAGACTGAAGCTTTCTTT.

This clonotype was counted only a few times. The rearrangement joins TRBV29-1 to TRBJ2-4, with 7 bases matching TRBD2. The germline V gene has CDR1 SQVTM and CDR2 ANQGSEA. V was clipped by 2 bases and J by 7 bases; unmatched bases: 8. There are 14 residues in the CDR3. The CDR3 DNA follows: TGCAGCGTTGAAAGTCGGGGGGTTGTGAACATTCAGTACTTC. Protein product: CSVESRGVVNIQYF.

This clonotype has only a few counts. The chain has TRBV7-2 and TRBJ2-5; D is unclear. Trimming removed 1 base from V and 5 bases from J, with 14 bases in between. This CDR3 contains 15 residues. CDR1 SGHTA and CDR2 FQGNSA come from the germline V gene. This CDR3 reads CASSLDWLDGETQYF. In nucleotides, the CDR3 is TGTGCCAGCAGCTTAGATTGGCTAGATGGGGAGACCCAGTACTTC.